This TCR beta chain was captured in a study of cytomegalovirus exposure and HLA in healthy donors. On the study more broadly: HLA-typed donors were the source of tens of millions of unique TCRs, which an early data release held.

Study-wide findings and caveats: Later on, a genetic analysis was performed. It linked a missense variant in DCLRE1C with V- and J-gene trimming of TCR beta. TCR association rates varied by HLA locus in a later analysis, with DRB1 highest and HLA-C lowest.

A note on this clone: Antigen unknown.

V lost 0 bases and J 3 bases, leaving 15 bases between the germline ends. CDR1 and CDR2 (germline): MGHRA, YSYEKL. This CDR3 has 17 amino acids. 60 Vbeta and 13 Jbeta primers were used in PCR. Here immunoSEQ multiplex PCR was the method, and the copy in TCRdb shows in-frame clones only, minus some. Among around 130,000 clones listed, about 66% were seen once. The rearrangement joins TRBV4-1 to TRBJ2-1, with a weak D call TRBD1 (5 bases). Sequencing was done on a sample of PBMCs. This clonotype was obtained from a male donor in good health and CMV-seronegative. The CDR3 loop is CASSQDLAGRFYNEQFF. DNA of the CDR3: TGCGCCAGCAGCCAAGATCTGGCAGGGCGGTTCTACAATGAGCAGTTCTTC.